Below, one T cell receptor (beta chain) is given with its context. Trimming pared 0 bases from V and 6 bases from J, leaving 8 bases between. The V gene's germline CDR1 is LGHDT and CDR2 YNNKEL (reference sequence). This CDR3 spans 13 amino acids. Source study methods: Amplification from reference gene primers served as the basis for estimated nucleated cell counts. Clones were sequenced by immunoSEQ multiplex PCR, and TCRdb holds only the in-frame ones, with some missing. The DNA gave D and trimming, while V, J and clone size come from that table. The sample contains about 400,000 clones, roughly 87% of which appear only once. These data come from a study of blood T cell repertoires in COVID-19.

This TCR came from a woman aged 25 to 39 who had recovered from COVID-19. Sequencing used PBMCs or T cells enriched from blood (not recorded which). This chain links TRBV3-1 (or the pseudogene TRBV3-2) with TRBJ1-2, with D unresolved. The CDR3 DNA reads TGTGCCAGCAGCCAAGATCTCGGTAATGGCTACACCTTC. It is translated as CASSQDLGNGYTF.